Below, 26 T cell receptor beta chains from the same sample are listed, as sequenced in a study of blood T cell repertoires in COVID-19. This table comes from immunoSEQ multiplex PCR, and its TCRdb copy is limited to in-frame clones, with some not included. This sample has 450,000 to 600,000 clones, with approximately 90% found just once. The specimen sequenced was PBMCs or T cells enriched from blood (not recorded which). These receptors were obtained from a woman aged 18-30 years who had recovered from COVID-19.

This clone was observed once. J is TRBJ1-4 and V is TRBV24-1; possible D gene TRBD1, 6 bases. The CDR3 runs 16 residues. V gave up 4 bases and J gave up 0 bases, with 11 bases separating them. CDR1 and CDR2 (germline): KGHDR, SFDVKD. CDR3 coding DNA: TGTGCCACCAGTGACGCAGGGGCTGCAACTAATGAAAAACTGTTTTTT. It is translated as CATSDAGAATNEKLFF.

The gene calls are TRBV6-5 and TRBJ1-2; D gene ambiguous. CDR3 size: 15 residues. The V gene lost 5 bases and the J gene lost 3 bases, with 16 bases spanning the gap. Germline V gene data show CDR1 as MNHEY and CDR2 as SVGAGI. In nucleotides, the CDR3 is TGTGCCAGCAGTCCATTCCTGGGAGGTGACTATGGCTACACCTTC. Protein sequence: CASSPFLGGDYGYTF.

J is TRBJ2-7 and V is TRBV5-6, with D perhaps matching TRBD1 (6 bases). V was trimmed by 0 bases and J by 6 bases, leaving 16 bases between them. Germline values: CDR1 SGHDT, CDR2 YYEEEE. This CDR3 is 15 amino acids long. The chain's CDR3 is CASSLEGRGPSEQYF. CDR3 bases: TGTGCCAGCAGCTTGGAGGGCAGGGGCCCTTCCGAGCAGTACTTC.

The chain uses TRBV20-1 and TRBJ2-7; 8 bases agree with TRBD2. There are 15 residues in the CDR3. CDR1 DFQATT and CDR2 SNEGSKA come from the germline V gene (reference sequence). V lost 3 bases and J lost 1; bases outside the gene matches: 8. The CDR3 bases are TGCAGTGCTAGTAATGGCGCGGGAGGTTCCTACGAGCAGTACTTC. Translating gives CSASNGAGGSYEQYF.

The chain employs TRBV6-6 and TRBJ2-1, with D uncertain. This CDR3 spans 15 amino acids. V was shortened by 2 bases and J by 7 bases, with 15 bases between the two germline ends. Germline V gene sequence: CDR1 MNHNY, CDR2 SVGAGI (reference sequence). In DNA form, the CDR3 reads TGTGCCAGCAGTTACCCCTTCGAGGCAGAGAATGAGCAGTTCTTC. Amino acids: CASSYPFEAENEQFF.

The chain couples TRBV6-1 to TRBJ1-4, with D unclear. Germline V lookup: CDR1 MNHNS, CDR2 SASEGT. V lost 1 base and J lost 4, with 19 bases in between. The CDR3 consists of 18 residues. CDR3 region: CASSEGKGGVAFNEKLFF. CDR3 bases: TGTGCCAGCAGTGAAGGTAAGGGCGGGGTGGCATTTAATGAAAAACTGTTTTTT.

This rearrangement joins TRBV29-1 to TRBJ1-2, with TRBD1 matching over 8 bases. Germline V gene lookup returns CDR1 SQVTM and CDR2 ANQGSEA. The CDR3 is 13 residues long. Trimming cost V 6 bases and J 2 bases; bases outside gene matches: 5. The CDR3 loop is CSVIGQGNYGYTF. The CDR3 nucleotides read TGCAGCGTGATCGGACAGGGCAACTATGGCTACACCTTC.

CDR3 nucleotides: TGTGCCAGCCGGGGGGGGAGGGGCAATGGCTACACCTTC. Encoded protein: CASRGGRGNGYTF. This chain uses TRBV6-5 with TRBJ1-2; D is perhaps TRBD1 (5 bases). V lost 8 bases, J lost 6 bases, and 16 bases lay in between. Germline V gives CDR1 MNHEY, CDR2 SVGAGI. This CDR3 is built from 13 residues.

This clone has a handful of counts. V and J are TRBV30 and TRBJ2-7, with D perhaps TRBD1 (5 bases). The CDR3 is made up of 15 amino acids. Germline loops: CDR1 GTSNPN, CDR2 SVGIG (reference sequence). The V gene lost 2 bases and the J gene lost 0 bases, with 14 bases spanning the gap. CDR3 in DNA: TGTGCCTGGAGTAAAGGGGTCCAGAGCTCCTACGAGCAGTACTTC. This codes for CAWSKGVQSSYEQYF.

In regard to this clone: Other nucleotide sequences from this sample produce the same CDR3. The chain recombines TRBV6-5 with TRBJ1-3; D gene uncertain. Germline-derived CDR1 and CDR2 are MNHEY and SVGAGI. V gave up 2 bases and J gave up 1 base, with 6 bases separating them. The CDR3 has 14 amino acids. The CDR3 here is CASSYRGSGNTIYF. For the CDR3, the DNA is TGTGCCAGCAGTTACCGGGGATCTGGAAACACCATATATTTT.

J is TRBJ2-3 and V is TRBV7-9, with D maybe TRBD1 (5 bases). The V end was cut by 5 bases, the J end by 2 bases, with 11 bases between. CDR1 and CDR2 (germline): SEHNR, FQNEAQ (reference sequence). CDR3 size: 14 residues. CDR3 residues: CASSPRQFTDTQYF. The DNA of the CDR3 is TGTGCCAGCAGCCCCCGACAGTTCACAGATACGCAGTATTTT. Drawing the rest from reference TRBV7-9 and TRBJ2-3, the complete variable domain is DTGVSQNPRHKITKRGQNVTFRCDPISEHNRLYWYRQTLGQGPEFLTYFQNEAQLEKSRLLSDRFSAERPKGSFSTLEIQRTEQGDSAMYLCASSPRQFTDTQYFGPGTRLTVL.

This clone was seen only a few times. CDR3 nucleotide sequence: TGTGCCAGCGCGACACCTAACACTGAAGCTTTCTTT. Translating gives CASATPNTEAFF. The rearrangement uses TRBV7-9 and TRBJ1-1; D gene unclear. The CDR3 is 12 residues long. V was shortened by 8 bases and J by 2 bases, with 9 bases between the two germline ends. Germline V lookup: CDR1 SEHNR, CDR2 FQNEAQ (reference sequence).

The gene calls are TRBV29-1 and TRBJ1-1; TRBD1 might be the D (6 bases). There are 12 residues in the CDR3. Germline CDR1 is SQVTM and CDR2 is ANQGSEA. V lost 4 bases and J 4 bases, leaving 10 bases between the germline ends. The CDR3: CSVAGASTEAFF. In DNA form, the CDR3 reads TGCAGCGTTGCAGGGGCGAGCACTGAAGCTTTCTTT.

J is TRBJ2-1 and V is TRBV5-1; the match to TRBD2 covers 9 bases. The J segment lost 4 bases and the V segment lost 4 bases, leaving 9 bases of the junction unmatched. Germline lookup yields CDR1 SGHRS and CDR2 YFSETQ. The CDR3 length is 16 residues. The CDR3 region has the DNA TGCGCCAGCAGCACTATCCCTAGCGGGGCTTACAATGAGCAGTTCTTC. This encodes CASSTIPSGAYNEQFF.

This clone was counted a single time. The chain links TRBV27 to TRBJ1-1, with 7 bases matching TRBD1. Looked up from germline, CDR1 is MNHEY and CDR2 is SMNVEV (reference sequence). Germline trimming cut 5 bases from V and 3 bases from J; bases unmatched to any gene: 3. The CDR3 is 13 amino acids. This CDR3 reads CASSADRDTEAFF. Here the CDR3 DNA reads TGTGCCAGCAGTGCCGACAGGGACACTGAAGCTTTCTTT.

The genes are TRBV9 and TRBJ2-3, with D uncertain. The CDR3 has 14 residues. CDR1 and CDR2 from the germline V gene are SGDLS and YYNGEE. V was cut by 4 bases and J by 2 bases, with 11 bases left in between. The CDR3 spells CASSPVDSTDTQYF. As DNA, the CDR3 is TGTGCCAGCAGCCCCGTCGACTCCACAGATACGCAGTATTTT. The entire variable domain, with the rest obtained from reference TRBV9 and TRBJ2-3, is as follows: DSGVTQTPKHLITATGQRVTLRCSPRSGDLSVYWYQQSLDQGLQFLIQYYNGEERAKGNILERFSAQQFPDLHSELNLSSLELGDSALYFCASSPVDSTDTQYFGPGTRLTVL.

The chain has TRBV5-1 and TRBJ2-5; D is ambiguous. Trimming stripped 5 bases from V and 5 bases from J, with 16 bases between. The CDR3 runs 14 residues. Germline values: CDR1 SGHRS, CDR2 YFSETQ. CDR3 region: CASRLTRFTETQYF. In nucleotides, the CDR3 is TGCGCCAGCAGGTTAACCCGGTTCACTGAGACCCAGTACTTC. Using reference TRBV5-1 and TRBJ2-5 for the parts outside the CDR3, the full variable domain is KAGVTQTPRYLIKTRGQQVTLSCSPISGHRSVSWYQQTPGQGLQFLFEYFSETQRNKGNFPGRFSGRQFSNSRSEMNVSTLELGDSALYLCASRLTRFTETQYFGPGTRLLVL.

The rearrangement uses TRBV29-1 and TRBJ1-1; 8 nucleotides line up with TRBD1. This CDR3 region has 12 residues. With V trimmed by 6 bases and J by 3 bases, 3 bases remained unmatched. CDR1 SQVTM and CDR2 ANQGSEA come from the germline V gene. The DNA of the CDR3 is TGCAGCGTCCAGGGGGCGGACACTGAAGCTTTCTTT. This translates into CSVQGADTEAFF.

This chain connects TRBV6-5 to TRBJ1-1, with D perhaps matching TRBD1 (6 bases). Germline V gene lookup returns CDR1 MNHEY and CDR2 SVGAGI. V lost 11 bases and J lost 5, with 18 bases in between. The CDR3 has 13 residues. The CDR3 here is CAAHRDDPTEAFF. The CDR3 bases are TGTGCCGCCCACAGGGATGATCCGACTGAAGCTTTCTTT.

The rearrangement uses TRBV27 and TRBJ1-4, with D unclear. The ends were cut back, 1 base at V and 5 bases at J, with 8 bases in the middle. Looked up from germline, CDR1 is MNHEY and CDR2 is SMNVEV (reference sequence). The CDR3 loop spans 14 amino acids. As DNA, the CDR3 is TGTGCCAGCAGTTTATGGGGAGCGAATGAAAAACTGTTTTTT. Protein sequence: CASSLWGANEKLFF.

This sequence joins TRBV28 and TRBJ2-1, with no clear D. This CDR3 spans 13 amino acids. V lost 7 bases, J lost 15 bases, and 22 bases lay in between. Germline CDR1 and CDR2: MDHEN and SYDVKM. The CDR3 nucleotides are TGTGCCAGCACTCTCGATCGTCGACAATTGAGGTTCTTC. Residues: CASTLDRRQLRFF.

The chain couples TRBV19 to TRBJ1-2, with 11 bases identical to TRBD1. The CDR3 totals 15 residues. Germline V gene lookup returns CDR1 LNHDA and CDR2 SQIVND (reference sequence). V was pared by 8 bases and J by 1 base, with 6 bases of the junction left unmatched. CDR3 sequence reads: CASSPGQGVNYGYTF. CDR3 DNA: TGTGCCAGTTCTCCGGGACAGGGGGTTAACTATGGCTACACCTTC. The full variable domain, with the rest looked up from reference TRBV19 and TRBJ1-2, is DGGITQSPKYLFRKEGQNVTLSCEQNLNHDAMYWYRQDPGQGLRLIYYSQIVNDFQKGDIAEGYSVSREKKESFPLTVTSAQKNPTAFYLCASSPGQGVNYGYTFGSGTRLTVV.

V gene TRBV5-1 combines with J gene TRBJ1-4; D unclear. V was shortened by 0 bases and J by 2 bases, with 5 bases between the two germline ends. Germline values: CDR1 SGHRS, CDR2 YFSETQ. The CDR3 runs to 14 residues. CDR3 loop: CASSLAQTNEKLFF. CDR3 nucleotides: TGCGCCAGCAGCTTGGCGCAGACTAATGAAAAACTGTTTTTT.

The V call is TRBV28, the J call TRBJ1-4; TRBD1 matches 7 bases. V trimming: 5 bases; J trimming: 4 bases; junction bases outside the gene matches: 13. There are 17 residues in the CDR3. Germline CDR1 and CDR2: MDHEN and SYDVKM. The CDR3 here is CASSPYRGHRDNEKLFF. For the CDR3, the DNA is TGTGCCAGCAGTCCCTACAGGGGACACCGGGATAATGAAAAACTGTTTTTT.

The J gene is TRBJ1-5, the V gene TRBV11-2; maybe TRBD1 (5 bases). Germline V gene data show CDR1 as SGHAT and CDR2 as FQNNGV. Deletions cut 5 bases from V and 6 bases from J, with 11 bases between. The CDR3 contains 13 residues. The CDR3 DNA follows: TGTGCCAGCAGCCAGAATCAGGGTCAGCCCCAGCATTTT. Translating it yields CASSQNQGQPQHF.

The CDR3 spells CSASCVAGDAYEQYF. For the CDR3, the DNA is TGCAGTGCTAGTTGCGTAGCGGGGGACGCCTACGAGCAGTACTTC. The rearrangement joins TRBV20-1 to TRBJ2-7; 9 bases map to TRBD2. Trimming removed 3 bases from V and 2 bases from J; junction bases left unmatched: 8. This CDR3 comprises 15 residues. Germline V gene data show CDR1 as DFQATT and CDR2 as SNEGSKA (reference sequence).